These 27 T cell receptor beta chains share one sample of origin, sequenced in a study of STAT5B mutations in CD4+ large granular lymphocyte leukemia (dated by TCRdb to between 2021 and 2022). The receptor library was made with the immunoSEQ multiplex PCR assay. TCRdb re-hosts the immuneACCESS table, in-frame sequences only. Its copies lack some clones; in the studies checked, an unresolved V gene accounts for under half of them, and the cause for the rest is not known. This sample has 40,000 to 45,000 clones in its table, and 80% to 90% of those were observed once. Approximately 3.8% of the sample goes to the ten largest clones. Sequenced: CD4+ T cells from blood buffy coats. These receptors came from a human donor in good health.

With respect to this clone: Relative to the germline gene, one junction end is altered; a read error may explain this. V gene TRBV29-1 combines with J gene TRBJ1-1, with D maybe TRBD1 (6 bases). This CDR3 spans 11 amino acids. Germline V gives CDR1 SQVTM, CDR2 ANQGSEA. CDR3 amino acids: CSVEGQTEAFF. CDR3 bases: TGCAGCGTCGAAGGACAGACTGAAGCTTTCTTT. The full variable domain, its missing parts supplied by reference TRBV29-1 and TRBJ1-1, is SAVISQKPSRDICQRGTSLTIQCQVDSQVTMMFWYRQQPGQSLTLIATANQGSEATYESGFVIDKFPISRPNLTFSTLTVSNMSPEDSSIYLCSVEGQTEAFFGQGTRLTVV.

This sequence joins TRBV6-1 and TRBJ2-3; D gene uncertain. The CDR3 runs to 17 residues. Looked up from germline, CDR1 is MNHNS and CDR2 is SASEGT. Deletions cut 2 bases from V and 1 base from J, with 16 bases between. CDR3 region: CASSERPIPGGTDTQYF. The CDR3 DNA follows: TGTGCCAGCAGTGAAAGGCCTATTCCCGGTGGCACAGATACGCAGTATTTT.

The CDR3 bases are TGTGCCAGCAGTCGATGGGACAGGGAAACTGAAGCTTTCTTT. Protein product: CASSRWDRETEAFF. The chain carries TRBV28 and TRBJ1-1; 9 bases line up with TRBD1. The V and J ends lost 5 bases and 5 bases, in that order; junction bases with no gene match: 6. CDR1 is MDHEN, CDR2 SYDVKM, per germline. The CDR3 has 14 residues.

The chain uses TRBV11-2 and TRBJ1-1; TRBD1 matches at 7 bases. The V segment lost 4 bases and the J segment 4 bases; nucleotides outside the gene matches: 6. CDR1 and CDR2 (germline): SGHAT, FQNNGV. The CDR3 spans 14 residues. The CDR3 loop reads CASSSIRGGTEAFF. DNA for the CDR3: TGTGCCAGCAGCTCGATCAGGGGGGGCACTGAAGCTTTCTTT.

This clone was seen only once. The chain links TRBV11-3 to TRBJ2-1, with TRBD2 identical over 13 bases. CDR3 size: 16 residues. The V gene end was trimmed by 5 bases and the J gene end by 6 bases; junction bases not matched to a gene: 7. Germline V gene lookup returns CDR1 SGHNT and CDR2 YENEEA. CDR3 amino acids: CASSPPGTSGVNEQFF. The CDR3 bases are TGTGCCAGCAGCCCTCCCGGGACTAGCGGGGTCAATGAGCAGTTCTTC.

The genes are TRBV19 and TRBJ1-5; 10 positions agree with TRBD1. There are 17 residues in the CDR3. The junction had 9 bases not matched to a gene; V was cut back by 1 base and J by 6 bases. Germline CDR1 is LNHDA and CDR2 is SQIVND (reference sequence). The CDR3 loop reads CASSIGQGAGLGQPQHF. The CDR3 bases are TGTGCCAGTAGTATAGGACAGGGGGCAGGTTTGGGTCAGCCCCAGCATTTT.

The V call is TRBV10-3, the J call TRBJ2-7, with D perhaps matching TRBD1 (5 bases). Germline assignment: CDR1 ENHRY and CDR2 SYGVKD. The CDR3 runs to 12 residues. V was pared by 5 bases and J by 7 bases, with 12 bases between. CDR3 DNA sequence: TGTGCCATCAGTCTACAGGCTACTGAGCAGTACTTC. As protein: CAISLQATEQYF.

The V and J genes are TRBV7-2 and TRBJ2-3, with 9 bases that match TRBD2. Trimming removed 4 bases from V and 2 bases from J; junction bases left unmatched: 10. The CDR3 has 17 amino acids. Germline V gene lookup returns CDR1 SGHTA and CDR2 FQGNSA. The CDR3 nucleotides are TGTGCCAGCAGCTGGCGTTCTAGCGGGGATTTCACAGATACGCAGTATTTT. Translation gives CASSWRSSGDFTDTQYF.

This clone was seen only a few times. V and J are TRBV2 and TRBJ1-1; weak D call: TRBD1 (6 bases). The length of the CDR3 is 13 residues. The V gene's germline CDR1 is SNHLY and CDR2 FYNNEI. V shed 5 bases and J shed 1 base, with 8 bases lying between them. The CDR3 here is CASSSDRNTEAFF. The CDR3 nucleotides are TGTGCCAGCAGTTCGGACAGGAACACTGAAGCTTTCTTT.

The V gene is TRBV14, the J gene TRBJ2-7; 9 nucleotides line up with TRBD1. CDR3 length: 16 residues. V was pared by 0 bases and J by 4 bases, with 7 bases of the junction left unmatched. Germline assignment: CDR1 SGHDN and CDR2 FVKESK. The CDR3 nucleotides read TGTGCCAGCAGCCAAGAACCGGACAGGGGATGGTACGAGCAGTACTTC. It encodes CASSQEPDRGWYEQYF.

The rearrangement links TRBV28 to TRBJ2-1; possible D gene TRBD1, 5 bases. This CDR3 comprises 13 residues. The V end was cut by 2 bases, the J end by 7 bases, with 9 bases between. Germline assignment: CDR1 MDHEN and CDR2 SYDVKM. The DNA of the CDR3 is TGTGCCAGCAGTTTACGACAGCCGAATGAGCAGTTCTTC. It codes for CASSLRQPNEQFF. Combining the CDR3 with reference TRBV28 and TRBJ2-1 gives the whole variable domain DVKVTQSSRYLVKRTGEKVFLECVQDMDHENMFWYRQDPGLGLRLIYFSYDVKMKEKGDIPEGYSVSREKKERFSLILESASTNQTSMYLCASSLRQPNEQFFGPGTRLTVL.

The rearrangement links TRBV5-6 to TRBJ2-4, with D tentatively TRBD1 (6 bases). CDR1 is SGHDT, CDR2 YYEEEE, per germline. The CDR3 covers 12 residues. Trimming took 6 bases from V and 7 from J, leaving 11 bases between them. The CDR3 sequence is CASTLTGNIQYF. The CDR3 bases are TGTGCCAGCACCCTAACAGGGAACATTCAGTACTTC.

This clone was detected only a few times. This chain links TRBV6-1 with TRBJ1-3; TRBD1 might be the D (5 bases). Deletions cut 5 bases from V and 0 bases from J, with 11 bases between. Germline V gene data show CDR1 as MNHNS and CDR2 as SASEGT. The CDR3 has 15 residues. The DNA for the CDR3 is TGTGCCAGCAGTTCCAGGACACTCTCTGGAAACACCATATATTTT. Protein product: CASSSRTLSGNTIYF.

The V and J genes are TRBV5-1 and TRBJ2-5, with 10 bases aligning to TRBD2. The germline V gene has CDR1 SGHRS and CDR2 YFSETQ. The CDR3 sequence is 18 residues long. Unmatched junction bases numbered 13, after V lost 1 base and J lost 4 bases. CDR3 DNA: TGCGCCAGCAGCTTGCTCCCTAGCGGGGGCGGGATAGGAGAGACCCAGTACTTC. It encodes CASSLLPSGGGIGETQYF.

The chain couples TRBV2 to TRBJ1-1, with D perhaps TRBD1 (6 bases). Germline V gene lookup returns CDR1 SNHLY and CDR2 FYNNEI. This CDR3 contains 14 residues. The ends were cut back, 5 bases at V and 4 bases at J, with 14 bases in the middle. This CDR3 is CASSLDRIGTEAFF. DNA of the CDR3: TGTGCCAGCAGTTTGGACAGAATCGGCACTGAAGCTTTCTTT.

J is TRBJ2-1 and V is TRBV19, with 7 bases matching TRBD2. CDR1 LNHDA and CDR2 SQIVND come from the germline V gene (reference sequence). V shed 5 bases and J 1 base; nucleotides not matched to a gene: 5. CDR3 length: 15 residues. The CDR3: CASSPWGGSYNEQFF. The CDR3 coding sequence is TGTGCCAGTAGTCCGTGGGGGGGTTCCTACAATGAGCAGTTCTTC.

This chain connects TRBV18 to TRBJ1-6; possibly TRBD1 for D (5 bases). Germline values: CDR1 KGHSH, CDR2 LQKENI. Trimming took 5 bases from V and 5 from J, leaving 10 bases between them. The CDR3 length is 14 residues. The CDR3 DNA sequence: TGTGCCAGCTCAGAGGACATGAATAATTCACCCCTCCACTTT. This translates into CASSEDMNNSPLHF.

In its sample, this clone ranks as medium-sized (0.01 to 0.1%). The chain carries TRBV2 and TRBJ1-1, with TRBD1 as a possible D gene (5 bases). V shed 10 bases and J shed 4 bases, with 13 bases lying between them. The CDR3 covers 12 residues. Germline CDR1 SNHLY, CDR2 FYNNEI. The CDR3 loop reads CATLEGTTEAFF. The CDR3 nucleotides read TGTGCCACCCTCGAGGGGACCACTGAAGCTTTCTTT.

V is TRBV7-2 and J is TRBJ2-1; 9 nucleotides line up with TRBD2. V dropped 4 bases and J dropped 0; count of bases not matched to a gene: 7. The CDR3 extends over 17 amino acids. Germline lookup yields CDR1 SGHTA and CDR2 FQGNSA. The CDR3 DNA reads as TGTGCCAGCAGCTCAGGACTAGCGCCAATCTCCTACAATGAGCAGTTCTTC. Residues: CASSSGLAPISYNEQFF.

The chain recombines TRBV5-1 with TRBJ1-2, with a possible D match to TRBD1 (5 bases). The length of the CDR3 is 13 residues. Per the germline V gene, CDR1 is SGHRS and CDR2 is YFSETQ. V lost 0 bases and J lost 8, with 11 bases in between. CDR3 coding DNA: TGCGCCAGCAGCTTGGGCAGGGACGGGGGCTACACCTTC. Protein product: CASSLGRDGGYTF.

The chain couples TRBV7-3 to TRBJ2-7; the match to TRBD1 covers 9 bases. J was trimmed by 3 bases and V by 5 bases; bases with no gene match: 2. CDR3 size: 13 residues. The germline V gene has CDR1 SGHTA and CDR2 FQGTGA. This CDR3 is CASSPGQGYEQYF. The CDR3 nucleotides are TGTGCCAGCAGCCCGGGACAGGGCTACGAGCAGTACTTC.

This sequence joins TRBV2 and TRBJ1-1; a weak D match, TRBD1 (5 bases). This CDR3 has 14 amino acids. CDR1 and CDR2 from the germline V gene are SNHLY and FYNNEI. The V and J ends lost 6 bases and 4 bases respectively, with 15 bases between them. CDR3 residues: CASRPGPGGTEAFF. In DNA, the CDR3 is TGTGCCAGCAGGCCGGGACCGGGCGGCACTGAAGCTTTCTTT.

The genes are TRBV2 and TRBJ2-7, with 9 bases identical to TRBD1. Germline V gene lookup returns CDR1 SNHLY and CDR2 FYNNEI. J lost 5 bases, V lost 8 bases, and 7 bases had no gene match. This CDR3 has 13 amino acids. CDR3 residues: CASSGQGDHEQYF. CDR3 bases: TGTGCCAGCTCGGGACAGGGTGACCACGAGCAGTACTTC.

The V call is TRBV7-6, the J call TRBJ2-3; 11 bases line up with TRBD2. The germline gives CDR1 SGHVS, CDR2 FNYEAQ. The V and J ends lost 0 bases and 2 bases, in that order; junction bases with no gene match: 4. There are 17 residues in the CDR3. Here the CDR3 DNA reads TGTGCCAGCAGCTTAGCACTAGCGGGAGCTTTCACAGATACGCAGTATTTT. Its protein product is CASSLALAGAFTDTQYF.

The V and J genes are TRBV5-6 and TRBJ2-5; D unresolved. With 1 base removed from V and 4 bases from J, the gap between germline ends came to 11 bases. Germline V CDR1 and CDR2: SGHDT, YYEEEE. The length of the CDR3 is 14 residues. CDR3 residues: CASSLTDRRETQYF. DNA for the CDR3: TGTGCCAGCAGCTTGACGGATAGACGAGAGACCCAGTACTTC.

This chain connects TRBV6-1 to TRBJ2-3, with D perhaps matching TRBD1 or TRBD2 (5 bases each). V dropped 6 bases and J dropped 11 bases, with 15 bases sitting between them. This CDR3 is 12 amino acids long. Germline-derived CDR1 and CDR2 are MNHNS and SASEGT. The CDR3 loop is CASSGTREGQYF. The CDR3 region has the DNA TGTGCCAGCAGCGGGACGAGAGAGGGGCAGTATTTT.

The gene calls are TRBV28 and TRBJ1-6; the D gene is possibly TRBD1 (6 bases). The CDR3 sequence is 13 residues long. Trimming left V 6 bases short and J 7 bases short, with 10 bases between. The V gene's germline CDR1 is MDHEN and CDR2 SYDVKM. Here the CDR3 DNA reads TGTGCCAGCAGGTCCCAGGGGAATTCACCCCTCCACTTT. The encoded protein is CASRSQGNSPLHF.